This entry lists 6 T cell receptor beta chains sequenced from one sample in a study of T cell responses to AZD1222 COVID-19 vaccine. TCRdb keeps only in-frame clones here, not all; method: immunoSEQ multiplex PCR. The table lists more than 95,000 clones, 90% of them singletons. The sample consisted of peripheral blood, taken on day 0 of AZD1222 vaccination. These receptors came from an adult in good health.

CDR3 residues: CASSQVPNQPQHF. In DNA, the CDR3 is TGCGCCAGCAGCCAAGTTCCAAATCAGCCCCAGCATTTT. The rearrangement uses TRBV4-3 and TRBJ1-5, with unresolved D. Trimming left V 1 base short and J 4 bases short, with 5 bases between. CDR1 and CDR2 from the germline V gene are LGHNA and YSLEER. The CDR3 has 13 residues.

The rearrangement uses TRBV28 and TRBJ1-3; D unresolved. V shed 7 bases and J shed 6 bases, with 19 bases lying between them. CDR1 and CDR2 (germline): MDHEN, SYDVKM. This CDR3 has 15 amino acids. The CDR3 here is CASTLNAGRENTIYF. The CDR3 nucleotides are TGTGCCAGCACCCTGAACGCGGGAAGAGAAAACACCATATATTTT.

This chain uses TRBV28 with TRBJ2-1; 9 nucleotides align to TRBD1. The CDR3 length is 15 residues. CDR1 and CDR2 (germline): MDHEN, SYDVKM. V dropped 6 bases and J dropped 3; count of bases not matched to a gene: 6. CDR3 protein: CASSRTGAYYNEQFF. The DNA of the CDR3 is TGTGCCAGCAGCCGGACAGGGGCTTACTACAATGAGCAGTTCTTC.

The gene calls are TRBV5-6 and TRBJ2-1, with TRBD1 matching over 10 bases. Germline V CDR1 and CDR2: SGHDT, YYEEEE. There are 17 residues in the CDR3. The ends lost 0 bases at V and 4 bases at J; junction bases unmatched: 7. CDR3 DNA: TGTGCCAGCAGCTTGGGACAGGGGGCGAATTTTTACAATGAGCAGTTCTTC. This encodes CASSLGQGANFYNEQFF.

V usage is TRBV2 and J usage is TRBJ1-6; D remains ambiguous. CDR1 and CDR2 (germline): SNHLY, FYNNEI. The CDR3 is 14 residues long. Deletions cut 6 bases from V and 5 bases from J, with 11 bases between. As DNA, the CDR3 is TGTGCCAGCAGAACTGGCTATAATAATTCACCCCTCCACTTT. Its protein product is CASRTGYNNSPLHF. Full variable domain (missing parts from reference TRBV2 and TRBJ1-6): EPEVTQTPSHQVTQMGQEVILRCVPISNHLYFYWYRQILGQKVEFLVSFYNNEISEKSEIFDDQFSVERPDGSNFTLKIRSTKLEDSAMYFCASRTGYNNSPLHFGNGTRLTVT.

CDR3 protein: CATSDTDRGPLRSRTIYF. The CDR3 coding sequence is TGTGCCACCAGTGATACGGACAGGGGGCCACTAAGATCGAGGACCATATATTTT. This chain connects TRBV24-1 to TRBJ1-3, with 11 bases identical to TRBD1. The CDR3 runs to 18 residues. V lost 3 bases, J lost 10 bases, and 16 bases stayed unmatched. Germline lookup yields CDR1 KGHDR and CDR2 SFDVKD.